This T cell receptor beta chain is drawn from a study of T cell responses to AZD1222 COVID-19 vaccine. To note about this clone: What it binds is not known.

Sequencing was performed with immunoSEQ multiplex PCR; in TCRdb, only in-frame clones are kept and a portion is missing. Altogether 75,000 to 80,000 clones are present, 65% to 80% being singletons, with the ten largest covering 27%. Study conclusions and caveats: Repertoires in all cases were sampled only once the peak T cell response had passed. At baseline, seropositivity was found in only a handful of AZD1222 recipients. Regions left unmutated in variants are reportedly the target of nearly half of spike-specific TCRs.

CDR3 length: 10 amino acids. Germline CDR1 is SQVTM and CDR2 is ANQGSEA. Trimming took 6 bases from V and 8 from J, leaving 10 bases between them. The clonotype originates from an adult who received the MenACWY meningococcal vaccine as a control. Sample: peripheral blood, taken 28 days after the second dose of the MenACWY control vaccine. The chain has TRBV29-1 and TRBJ1-1; D is unresolved. The CDR3 reads CSVYSGEAFF. The CDR3 bases are TGCAGCGTATATTCGGGAGAAGCTTTCTTT.